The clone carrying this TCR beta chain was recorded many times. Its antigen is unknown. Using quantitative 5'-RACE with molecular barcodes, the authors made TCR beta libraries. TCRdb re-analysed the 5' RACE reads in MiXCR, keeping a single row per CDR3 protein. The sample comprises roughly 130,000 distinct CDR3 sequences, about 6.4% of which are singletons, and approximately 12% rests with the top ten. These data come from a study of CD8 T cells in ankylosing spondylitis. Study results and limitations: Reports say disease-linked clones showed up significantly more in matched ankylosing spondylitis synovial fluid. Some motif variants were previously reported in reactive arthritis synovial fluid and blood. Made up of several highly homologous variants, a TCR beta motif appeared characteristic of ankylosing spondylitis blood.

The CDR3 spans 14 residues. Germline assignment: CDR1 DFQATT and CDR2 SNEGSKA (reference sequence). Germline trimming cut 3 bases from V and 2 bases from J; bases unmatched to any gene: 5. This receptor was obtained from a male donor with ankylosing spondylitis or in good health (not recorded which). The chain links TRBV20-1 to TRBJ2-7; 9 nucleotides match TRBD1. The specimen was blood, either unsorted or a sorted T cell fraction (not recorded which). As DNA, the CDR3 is TGCAGTGCTAGTGGGACAGGGATCACCTACGAGCAGTACTTC. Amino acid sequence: CSASGTGITYEQYF.